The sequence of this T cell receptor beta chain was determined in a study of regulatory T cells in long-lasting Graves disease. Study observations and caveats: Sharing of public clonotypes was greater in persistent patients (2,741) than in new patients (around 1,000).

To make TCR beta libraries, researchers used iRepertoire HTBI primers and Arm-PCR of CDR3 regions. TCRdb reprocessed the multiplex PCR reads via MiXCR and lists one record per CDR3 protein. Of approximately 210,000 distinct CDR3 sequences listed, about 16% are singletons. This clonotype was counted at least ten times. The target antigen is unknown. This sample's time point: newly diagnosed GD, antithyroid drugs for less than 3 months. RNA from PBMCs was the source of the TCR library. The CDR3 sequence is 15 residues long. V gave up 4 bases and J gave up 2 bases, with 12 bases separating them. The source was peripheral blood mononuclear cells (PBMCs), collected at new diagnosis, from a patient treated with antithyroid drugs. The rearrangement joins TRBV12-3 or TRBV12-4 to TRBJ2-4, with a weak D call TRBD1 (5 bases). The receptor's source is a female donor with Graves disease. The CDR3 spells CASSSQTDPKNIQYF. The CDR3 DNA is TGTGCCAGCAGTTCTCAGACAGACCCCAAAAACATTCAGTACTTC.